The sequence of this T cell receptor beta chain was determined in a study of shared clonotypes between healthy human individuals. Study-level points and caveats: Some clonotypes were shared by all four sorted-subset donors, while others were not shared. The non-shared ones had lower generation probabilities than the shared ones.

The CDR3 covers 14 residues. Germline-derived CDR1 and CDR2 are WNHNN and SYGVQD (reference sequence). Trimming removed 2 bases from V and 7 bases from J, with 15 bases in between. The authors divided CD4+ cells into CD45RA+ naive and CD45RA-negative memory subsets. This clone occurred once. Its antigen is unidentified. Per the original data handling: For the immunoSEQ data, sequences were junction-only without quality scores, so filtering differed. Assay used: immunoSEQ multiplex PCR; TCRdb lists only in-frame clones, some missing. Clone size and V and J calls were adopted from that table, with D and trimming inferred from the DNA. The table lists around 1.5 million clones, 98% of them singletons.

The receptor's source is a young man in good health. The V gene is TRBV10-1, the J gene TRBJ2-7; no firm D call. Sequencing was carried out using naive CD4+ T cells sorted from blood. Regarding subset: CD45RA+ positively selected. CDR3 coding DNA: TGCGCCAGCAGTGAGCTCGGGTCCGTCGGGGAGCAGTACTTC. Translating it yields CASSELGSVGEQYF.